This T cell receptor beta chain was found in a study of cytomegalovirus exposure and HLA in healthy donors. Trimming took 6 bases from V and 4 from J, leaving 10 bases between them. This CDR3 has 13 residues. Per the germline V gene, CDR1 is MNHNY and CDR2 is SVGAGI (reference sequence). Vbeta (60) and Jbeta (13) primers were used in the PCR. Using immunoSEQ multiplex PCR, the repertoire was profiled, and TCRdb retains in-frame clones only, with some absent. The repertoire consists of about 260,000 clones, with around 66% occurring once and the leading ten covering under 3%. The chain carries TRBV6-6 and TRBJ1-5; D may be TRBD1 (5 bases). The clonotype was recovered from a female donor in good health and CMV-seronegative. Specimen: PBMCs. The CDR3 DNA reads TGTGCCAGCAGCGCGGGGGTAAATCAGCCCCAGCATTTT. Residues: CASSAGVNQPQHF.